The source of this T cell receptor beta chain is a study of T cells in Graves' hyperthyroidism and ophthalmopathy. Notes on the study in general: Model-based prediction identified ophthalmopathy a median roughly 6.1 months prior to its onset. Most expanded thyroid clonotypes above 0.001 also appeared in blood.

Germline V gene data show CDR1 as MNHEY and CDR2 as SMNVEV (reference sequence). This CDR3 has 11 amino acids. Amplification of TCR beta CDR3 regions used RNA as the template. When the TCR CDR3 underwent first-round RT-PCR, the HTBI primer set was used. TCRdb analysed the multiplex PCR reads with MiXCR anew, one entry per CDR3 protein. The repertoire includes approximately 370,000 distinct CDR3 sequences, 14% to 15% of them detected once, and about 30% sits in the top ten. Hyperthyroidism of Graves' type that showed no ophthalmopathy progression within 18 months was stable. Hyperthyroidism patients were newly diagnosed, had disease duration under 2 months, and were aged 18 to 65 years. In the case of this clonotype: Its antigen is still unknown. A read error may produce the germline difference seen at one junction end.

This sequence originates from a young woman with Graves' hyperthyroidism. The V gene is TRBV27, the J gene TRBJ2-7; 9 nucleotides line up with TRBD2. Sequencing input: blood. The CDR3 nucleotides read TGCTTAGCGGGAGAAAACTACGAGCAGTACTTC. Its translation: CLAGENYEQYF.